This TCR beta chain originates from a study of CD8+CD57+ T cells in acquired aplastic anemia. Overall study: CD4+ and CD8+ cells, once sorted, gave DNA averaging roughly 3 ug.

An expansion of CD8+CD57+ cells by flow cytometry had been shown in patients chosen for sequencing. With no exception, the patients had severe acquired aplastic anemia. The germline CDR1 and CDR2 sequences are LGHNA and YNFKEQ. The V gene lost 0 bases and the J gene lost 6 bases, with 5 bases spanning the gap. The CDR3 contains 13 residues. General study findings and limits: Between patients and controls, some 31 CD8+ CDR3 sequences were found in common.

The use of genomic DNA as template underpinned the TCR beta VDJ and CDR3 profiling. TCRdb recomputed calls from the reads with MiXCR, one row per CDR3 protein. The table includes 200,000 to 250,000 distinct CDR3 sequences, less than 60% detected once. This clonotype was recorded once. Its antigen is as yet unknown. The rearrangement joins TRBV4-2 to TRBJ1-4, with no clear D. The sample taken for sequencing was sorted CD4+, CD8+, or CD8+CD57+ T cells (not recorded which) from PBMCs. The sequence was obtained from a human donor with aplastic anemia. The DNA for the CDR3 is TGTGCCAGCAGCCAAGAGTCCTATGAAAAACTGTTTTTT. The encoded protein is CASSQESYEKLFF.